Given below is one T cell receptor (beta chain) in context. Its antigen remains unidentified. No much larger clonotype is one base removed from it; base qualities were not supplied. This entry is derived from a study of cytomegalovirus exposure and HLA in healthy donors (dated 2017 in TCRdb). Turning to the overall study: According to an earlier analysis of 550 to 700 of the donors, roughly 180 million T cells yielded 90 million to 140 million unique TCR beta sequences and 250 to 350 Gb of sequence data. In an earlier analysis of a few hundred of the donors, high-throughput TCR beta sequencing was used to judge whether each TCR beta V gene segment behaved as functional or pseudogenic. To predict cytomegalovirus infection status, the study combined high-throughput TCR immunosequencing, statistical association of individual TCRs with disease status, and machine learning. Along with the approximately 600-subject first cohort, a separate validation cohort of over 90 different subjects was used. Because of strong linkage in the cohort, roughly five DR-DQ haplotypes were treated as single units for association and clustering. A later analysis re-analyzed previously published TCR beta repertoires from 666 donors and added high-resolution HLA genotyping to study TCR occurrence patterns. In a later genetic analysis, genome-wide SNP genotypes for 398 of the 666 donors were used, and that subset was treated as a discovery cohort. All discovery cohort repertoires had been generated using a single sequencing platform. The number of donors typed differed by locus, with about 629-640 for A, B, C, DRB1 and DQB1, 522 for DQA1, nearly 610 for DPA1, and some 450 for DPB1. The later analysis used no new phenotypic data to find candidate immune exposures, relying instead on TCR beta sequences and their occurrence across donors. Class I and class II HLA loci were covered by the typing at four-digit resolution. The study aimed to test whether signatures of past pathogen exposure could be identified by cataloging public T cell receptors. Around 330 gigabases of sequencing data and about 92 million unique TCR sequences made up an early release that covered under 750 HLA-typed donors. Alongside the repertoire data, information on donor age, sex, ethnicity and CMV serostatus was compiled. Among about 410 genotyped donors of the cohort, an average of approximately 240,000 unique TCR beta nucleotide sequences was sequenced per donor, of which roughly 17% were non-productive. Using immunosequencing, the study profiled T cell repertoires from approximately 700 subjects and related those repertoires to cytomegalovirus serostatus. The genetic ancestry cluster associated with self-reported Caucasian donors included over 65% of the approximately 400 genotyped donors. What the work shows at the level of the full study, not this receptor alone: In vitro tests confirmed that a few of the cytomegalovirus-associated TCR beta chains recognize cytomegalovirus antigens. In a later analysis, HLA-associated TCR beta chains were found to be more clonally expanded and to have lower generation probabilities than equally common non-associated chains. A total of fewer than 200 TCR beta chains were listed by the study as associated with cytomegalovirus. For the cohort, immune exposure information was limited to CMV serostatus. The 87-base-pair reads could not distinguish some IMGT-functional V segments, including TRBV6-2 and TRBV6-3, so those segments were excluded. Across donors, most TCR sequences were observed very rarely, whereas some public TCRs were present in many individuals. Correlated functional status among segregating V segments might be attributable to linkage disequilibrium, but an unknown experimental factor could not be ruled out. Because HLA typing was unavailable for some donors at each locus, only the typed subset was used in association tests. In a later genetic analysis, fewer N-insertions in productive TCRs were reported among donors in an Asian-associated ancestry cluster than the roughly 640-donor mean. A further reported finding was that TCR beta sequences accurately predicted the HLA-A and HLA-B alleles for most subjects in the first cohort. In a later analysis, several top co-occurrence clusters were reported to appear linked to parvovirus B19, influenza, CMV and Epstein-Barr virus. In a later analysis, about 17,000 TCR beta sequences were associated with specific HLA alleles at a false discovery rate of 0.05. The authors suggested that the approach could potentially be generalized to other disease states and immunological phenotypes. The cohort was sequenced for TCR beta chains only, and without alpha or paired-chain data the features that could be detected were limited. A cluster of highly shared sequence variants was judged likely to be a technical artifact of the sequencing pipeline. Because counts were too low, about 18 rarely observed V segments, including chromosome 9 orphons, were left out of the earlier analysis of 500 to 650 of the donors. Broadly in line with IMGT annotations, most TCR beta V segments showed up in productive rearrangements about 87% or about 30% of the time in an earlier analysis of several hundred of the donors. A later analysis found that TCR association rates varied across HLA loci, with DRB1 alleles showing the most associated TCRs and HLA-C alleles the fewest. V-gene and J-gene trimming of TCR beta chains was associated with a missense DCLRE1C variant in a later genetic analysis, and the association was replicated in an independent cohort. A later analysis found that most CMV-associated TCR beta chains appeared HLA-restricted, with HLA associations seemingly driven largely by CMV exposure. Strong co-occurrence of HLA alleles, especially DR and DQ, made assigning TCR associations to individual alleles difficult. The presence/absence analyses assumed that sequencing depth was roughly uniform across donors, and that assumption may not be true. Cytomegalovirus status was reported to be diagnosed by the classifier with high specificity and sensitivity in both the original and validation cohorts.

To prepare the library, the immunoSEQ multiplex PCR assay was applied. For the multiplex PCR, a mixture combining 60 forward primers for TCR Vbeta segments and 13 reverse primers for TCR Jbeta segments was used. The CDR3 region of rearranged TCR beta genes was amplified from genomic DNA with a multiplex PCR assay. The amplified TCR beta libraries were sequenced on the Illumina HiSeq System as 87-base-pair reads. For the original study's pipeline: A later analysis tallied about 77 million unique TCR beta chains across the 700 or so repertoires, and roughly 11 million of those chains were shared by two or more donors. To remove PCR and sequencing errors, raw reads were error-corrected and collapsed into unique sequences using a nearest-neighbor algorithm that merged closely related sequences. Alignment of CDR3 sequences to IMGT reference sequences was used to assign V, D and J gene segments. For a sequence to be retained, a match of at least six nucleotides to both a V gene segment and a J gene segment was required. Rearrangements were classified as productive when the CDR3 lacked stop codons and remained in frame with V and J, and all other rearrangements were classified as non-productive. Following IMGT convention, CDR3 was defined as the stretch from the second conserved V-encoded cysteine up to the conserved J-encoded phenylalanine. The earlier analysis of more than 450 of the donors excluded sequences that lacked an unambiguous match to a single V gene segment. An earlier analysis of under 750 of the donors called V segments functional above 56.7% productive rearrangements and segregating when the between-donor standard deviation exceeded 5%. A statistical classification framework was developed to diagnose cytomegalovirus status using the catalog of TCR beta chain sequences. A later analysis assigned V and J genes by comparing TCR nucleotide sequences with IMGT/GENE-DB human TR gene sequences. A later analysis assigned CDR3 sequences and most-parsimonious VDJ recombination scenarios with the TCRdist pipeline. In a later analysis, each TCR beta chain was defined by its CDR3 amino acid sequence together with its V-gene family, and reads lacking a unique V-gene family were excluded. A later analysis removed 600 or so highly shared, low-generation-probability nucleotide sequences to deal with suspected cross-contamination and a sequencing artifact. For each public chain, a later analysis derived a clonal expansion index from normalized ranks of inferred template counts within each repertoire. In a later analysis, generation probabilities were computed with a VDJ recombination model fitted to out-of-frame rearrangements, and the resulting probabilities were checked against IGoR. Hypergeometric tests were used in a later analysis to score TCR-TCR, TCR-HLA and TCR-CMV co-occurrence, with a repertoire-size bias correction applied to the TCR pairs. In a later analysis, false discovery rates were estimated by permuting HLA or CMV assignments 20 times. In a later analysis, co-occurring TCRs were grouped using DBSCAN, with TCRdist sequence similarity added in when clustering inside HLA-allele-positive subsets. Co-occurrence clustering excluded repertoires with fewer than 30,000 or more than 120,000 public chains, plus five with anomalous nucleotide sharing. This is the immuneACCESS table as TCRdb keeps it, with only in-frame sequences that have V and J called. A part of the clones is gone; compared with another copy, unresolved V genes explain less than half, and the rest is unexplained. V and J calls and clone size come straight from that table; D and trimming were deduced from the DNA. Here the sample has some 170,000 clones; 75% to 85% occur a single time. The ten largest make up 4.9% of the sample.

The cohort was made up of 650 to 700 healthy bone marrow donors. Cohort members were all nominally healthy when sampled, although unrecorded immune exposures were likely present. The donor was CMV seropositive and belonged to the group of 270 or so seropositive cohort members. A peripheral blood sample was provided by each donor, and peripheral blood mononuclear cells were used for TCR beta sequencing. The Qiagen DNeasy Blood Extraction Kit was used to extract genomic DNA from the blood cell samples. V loses 3 bases at its end and J loses 5 bases; junction bases beyond the gene matches: 4. The CDR3, cysteine through phenylalanine, is 14 amino acids long. Solely the CDR3 DNA is kept, with 42 bases framed from the first base. In the germline V gene (reference sequence), CDR1 corresponds to SGHNT and CDR2 to YYREEE.

The chain was built from TRBV5-4 and TRBJ2-5, with 10 junctional bases fitting TRBD1. The receptor was isolated from a young woman in good health and CMV-seropositive. The sample was PBMCs. The DNA sequence reads TGTGCCAGCAGCTGGAGGGGACAGGGGGAGACCCAGTACTTC. Translated, it reads CASSWRGQGETQYF.